Presented here are 31 T cell receptor beta chains from one specimen sequenced in a study of blood T cell repertoires in COVID-19. Data came from immunoSEQ multiplex PCR; TCRdb stores just in-frame clones and leaves some out. The sample gives 200,000 to 300,000 clones, approximately 90% of which show up once; more than 1.5% is in the top ten. Sequencing input: PBMCs or T cells enriched from blood (not recorded which). The receptors stem from a man aged 40-49 years who had recovered from COVID-19.

This rearrangement joins TRBV5-1 to TRBJ2-2; 10 positions agree with TRBD1. CDR3 length equals 17 residues. Germline V lookup: CDR1 SGHRS, CDR2 YFSETQ. The V segment lost 2 bases and the J segment 1 base; nucleotides outside the gene matches: 5. The CDR3 region has the DNA TGCGCCAGCAGCTTCTCGTGGACAGGGGGGAACACCGGGGAGCTGTTTTTT. Residues: CASSFSWTGGNTGELFF. The complete variable domain, with remaining parts taken from reference TRBV5-1 and TRBJ2-2, reads KAGVTQTPRYLIKTRGQQVTLSCSPISGHRSVSWYQQTPGQGLQFLFEYFSETQRNKGNFPGRFSGRQFSNSRSEMNVSTLELGDSALYLCASSFSWTGGNTGELFFGEGSRLTVL.

This rearrangement joins TRBV5-1 to TRBJ2-2; D is uncertain. CDR1 and CDR2 from the germline V gene are SGHRS and YFSETQ. The CDR3 has 15 residues. With 4 bases removed from V and 0 bases from J, the gap between germline ends came to 10 bases. CDR3 sequence reads: CASSPPPANTGELFF. For the CDR3, the DNA is TGCGCCAGCAGCCCCCCCCCAGCGAACACCGGGGAGCTGTTTTTT.

The chain carries TRBV6-6 and TRBJ2-6, with 13 bases aligning to TRBD2. V lost 5 bases, J lost 1 base, and 5 bases stayed unmatched. Germline V CDR1 and CDR2: MNHNY, SVGAGI (reference sequence). CDR3 length: 18 amino acids. This CDR3 is CASSRTGLAGSGANVLTF. As DNA, the CDR3 is TGTGCCAGCAGTCGAACGGGACTAGCGGGATCTGGGGCCAACGTCCTGACTTTC.

V gene TRBV23-1 combines with J gene TRBJ1-5, with TRBD1 as a possible D gene (5 bases). TRBV23-1 is reported as an ORF; its role is uncertain. This CDR3 has 16 amino acids. The V and J ends lost 0 bases and 1 base respectively, with 10 bases between them. The CDR3 loop reads CASSQSGPASNQPQHF. The CDR3 region has the DNA TGCGCCAGCAGTCAATCGGGGCCAGCCAGCAATCAGCCCCAGCATTTT.

The chain employs TRBV7-9 and TRBJ2-1; 9 bases are a match to TRBD2. The CDR3 is 15 amino acids. V gave up 2 bases and J gave up 8 bases; unmatched junction bases: 7. Germline V gene sequence: CDR1 SEHNR, CDR2 FQNEAQ (reference sequence). The CDR3 nucleotides are TGTGCCAGCAGCTTATTGATCGCTAGCGGGGATGAGCAGTTCTTC. This codes for CASSLLIASGDEQFF.

This clone has only one observation. The genes are TRBV30 and TRBJ2-7; 15 bases are shared with TRBD2. The V segment lost 5 bases and the J segment 1 base; nucleotides outside the gene matches: 6. The CDR3 has 16 residues. The germline V gene encodes CDR1 GTSNPN and CDR2 SVGIG (reference sequence). The CDR3 nucleotides are TGTGCCTGGGGACTAGCGGGGGGGCCTATTTCCTACGAGCAGTACTTC. Protein: CAWGLAGGPISYEQYF.

In its sample, this clone was seen once. The rearrangement uses TRBV6-1 and TRBJ1-5, with unresolved D. Between the trimmed V and J ends, which lost 4 bases and 0 bases, there was a span of 13 bases. This CDR3 spans 16 amino acids. Germline assignment: CDR1 MNHNS and CDR2 SASEGT. In DNA form, the CDR3 reads TGTGCCAGCAGTGGTGCCGCGTCTTATAGCAATCAGCCCCAGCATTTT. Its protein product is CASSGAASYSNQPQHF.

The genes are TRBV11-3 and TRBJ2-7; 10 bases line up with TRBD1. The trim removed 5 bases at V and 0 bases at J, leaving 4 bases unmatched. This CDR3 is 15 amino acids long. Germline lookup yields CDR1 SGHNT and CDR2 YENEEA. The CDR3 region has the DNA TGTGCCAGCAGCACAGGACAGGGGGTCTCCTACGAGCAGTACTTC. Translated: CASSTGQGVSYEQYF.

This clone occurred once. The J gene is TRBJ1-1, the V gene TRBV20-1; no definite D call. Germline V gene data show CDR1 as DFQATT and CDR2 as SNEGSKA (reference sequence). The V end was cut by 4 bases, the J end by 4 bases, with 7 bases between. The CDR3 totals 11 residues. CDR3 protein: CSATGGTEAFF. Here the CDR3 DNA reads TGCAGTGCTACGGGTGGCACTGAAGCTTTCTTT.

This clone was found a few times. This chain joins TRBV5-6 and TRBJ2-7; TRBD1 aligns across 7 bases. There are 14 residues in the CDR3. The germline gives CDR1 SGHDT, CDR2 YYEEEE. Trimming at V came to 5 bases and at J to 3 bases, leaving 8 bases not matched to a gene. The CDR3 protein is CASSYSTGFYEQYF. Written as DNA, the CDR3 is TGTGCCAGCAGTTATTCGACAGGGTTCTACGAGCAGTACTTC.

The chain employs TRBV5-3 and TRBJ2-7; TRBD2 aligns across 13 bases. TRBV5-3 is an ORF; its function is uncertain. CDR3 length: 20 amino acids. Germline trimming cut 0 bases from V and 7 bases from J; bases unmatched to any gene: 19. CDR3 nucleotides: TGTGCCAGAAGCTTGGTCTCCGAACTAGCGGGGGGGGAGATGTTAATTGAGCAGTACTTC. Residues: CARSLVSELAGGEMLIEQYF.

This clone showed up many times. The chain uses TRBV7-9 and TRBJ1-2; D is ambiguous. V dropped 1 base and J dropped 8 bases, with 11 bases sitting between them. CDR1 is SEHNR and CDR2 is FQNEAQ in the germline V gene (reference sequence). The length of the CDR3 is 13 residues. CDR3 in DNA: TGTGCCAGCAGCTTAGGAGAGGAGAGGGGCTACACCTTC. Translating it yields CASSLGEERGYTF.

In this sample, this clone turned up once. J is TRBJ2-3 and V is TRBV12-3 or TRBV12-4; D possibly corresponds to TRBD2 (6 bases). Trimming removed 5 bases from V and 6 bases from J, with 12 bases in between. The CDR3 extends over 13 amino acids. The CDR3 protein is CASSTAGGDTQYF. The CDR3 region has the DNA TGTGCCAGCAGTACAGCAGGAGGGGATACGCAGTATTTT.

CDR3 amino acids: CASSVATGAGNTIYF. In nucleotides, the CDR3 is TGTGCCAGCAGCGTAGCTACGGGGGCTGGAAACACCATATATTTT. The chain uses TRBV9 and TRBJ1-3; possibly TRBD1 for D (5 bases). The ends were cut back, 0 bases at V and 2 bases at J, with 9 bases in the middle. This CDR3 region has 15 residues. Per the germline V gene, CDR1 is SGDLS and CDR2 is YYNGEE.

The CDR3 sequence is CASARDRNTEAFF. The CDR3 DNA sequence: TGTGCCAGCGCCCGGGACAGAAACACTGAAGCTTTCTTT. This sequence joins TRBV12-3 or TRBV12-4 and TRBJ1-1; 7 positions match TRBD1. This CDR3 has 13 residues. Trimming at V came to 8 bases and at J to 2 bases, leaving 5 bases not matched to a gene.

V and J are TRBV18 and TRBJ2-4; D is perhaps TRBD2 (5 bases). The V end lost 3 bases, the J end lost 0 bases, and 9 bases lay between the germline ends. CDR1 KGHSH and CDR2 LQKENI come from the germline V gene. This CDR3 is built from 15 residues. CDR3 protein: CASSPEGAAKNIQYF. CDR3 coding DNA: TGTGCCAGCTCACCTGAGGGCGCAGCCAAAAACATTCAGTACTTC.

The gene calls are TRBV3-1 (or the pseudogene TRBV3-2) and TRBJ2-5; 15 bases line up with TRBD2. The V and J ends lost 7 bases and 5 bases, in that order; junction bases with no gene match: 2. Germline values: CDR1 LGHDT, CDR2 YNNKEL (reference sequence). This CDR3 is 14 amino acids long. The CDR3 is CASTGLAGGETQYF. The CDR3 region has the DNA TGTGCCAGCACTGGACTAGCGGGGGGGGAGACCCAGTACTTC.

This sequence joins TRBV6-5 and TRBJ2-7; 9 bases line up with TRBD1. The CDR3 extends over 15 amino acids. The trim removed 2 bases at V and 2 bases at J, leaving 4 bases unmatched. Looked up from germline, CDR1 is MNHEY and CDR2 is SVGAGI. The DNA for the CDR3 is TGTGCCAGCAGTTACGGGACAGGGCCCGCCTACGAGCAGTACTTC. Translating it yields CASSYGTGPAYEQYF.

V usage is TRBV3-1 (or the pseudogene TRBV3-2) and J usage is TRBJ2-7; 9 bases align to TRBD1. Losses at the gene ends were 5 bases for V and 1 base for J; bases not matched to a gene: 9. The CDR3 extends over 16 amino acids. Per germline, CDR1 LGHDT and CDR2 YNNKEL (reference sequence). The CDR3 is CASSERQGGTSYEQYF. The CDR3 nucleotides are TGTGCCAGCAGCGAAAGACAGGGGGGGACATCCTACGAGCAGTACTTC.

The V gene is TRBV2, the J gene TRBJ1-2, with D possibly matching TRBD1 (6 bases). Deletions cut 1 base from V and 10 bases from J, with 10 bases between. Germline CDR1 is SNHLY and CDR2 is FYNNEI. The CDR3 has 12 residues. The CDR3 sequence is CASSEGWGPYTF. CDR3 nucleotides: TGTGCCAGCAGTGAAGGGTGGGGGCCCTACACCTTC.

The chain is built from TRBV4-1 and TRBJ2-1, with D perhaps matching TRBD1 (6 bases). The CDR3 has 18 residues. Germline V gene lookup returns CDR1 MGHRA and CDR2 YSYEKL. V shed 1 base and J shed 0 bases, with 16 bases lying between them. The DNA of the CDR3 is TGCGCCAGCAGCCAAGCGGTGAAACAGGGTAGCTCCTACAATGAGCAGTTCTTC. Amino acid sequence: CASSQAVKQGSSYNEQFF.

The V gene is TRBV18, the J gene TRBJ2-7; a possible D gene is TRBD1 (6 bases). This CDR3 has 14 amino acids. Trimming cost V 2 bases and J 6 bases, with 14 bases left between them. Germline CDR1 KGHSH, CDR2 LQKENI. CDR3 in amino acids: CASSPAGTSPEQYF. CDR3 coding DNA: TGTGCCAGCTCACCAGCCGGGACAAGTCCCGAGCAGTACTTC.

The table lists this clone with a count of one. The gene calls are TRBV2 and TRBJ2-3; D is ambiguous. Germline V CDR1 and CDR2: SNHLY, FYNNEI. The CDR3 length is 15 residues. Trimming shortened V by 8 bases and J by 1 base, and 16 bases separated the two germline ends. The DNA of the CDR3 is TGTGCCAGCCTAAGACTCCCCCGCGGCACAGATACGCAGTATTTT. It encodes CASLRLPRGTDTQYF.

V gene TRBV10-3 combines with J gene TRBJ2-7, with 10 bases identical to TRBD2. J was trimmed by 6 bases and V by 3 bases; bases with no gene match: 14. CDR3 length equals 17 residues. The germline gives CDR1 ENHRY, CDR2 SYGVKD. In DNA, the CDR3 is TGTGCCATCAGTGATTTTAGCGGGGGGAGAGACGTGAGCGAGCAGTACTTC. Translated, it gives CAISDFSGGRDVSEQYF.

Many counts were recorded for this clone. V usage is TRBV2 and J usage is TRBJ2-1, with a possible D match to TRBD1 (6 bases). The length of the CDR3 is 17 residues. V shed 0 bases and J shed 0 bases, with 12 bases lying between them. Germline V gene data show CDR1 as SNHLY and CDR2 as FYNNEI. In DNA form, the CDR3 reads TGTGCCAGCAGTGAAGCGCTTCTGGGGGCCTCCTACAATGAGCAGTTCTTC. It encodes CASSEALLGASYNEQFF.

CDR3 in amino acids: CASSSRDRPGGRASGELFF. CDR3 nucleotides: TGTGCCAGCAGCTCCCGGGACAGGCCGGGCGGGAGGGCCAGCGGGGAGCTGTTTTTT. The gene calls are TRBV11-3 and TRBJ2-2; TRBD2 might be the D (9 bases). Trimming stripped 4 bases from V and 7 bases from J, with 28 bases between. The CDR3 loop spans 19 amino acids. Germline loops: CDR1 SGHNT, CDR2 YENEEA.

The chain carries TRBV7-2 and TRBJ2-7, with TRBD1 as a possible D gene (5 bases). The V and J ends lost 5 bases and 3 bases respectively, with 8 bases between them. CDR3 length: 12 residues. Looked up from germline, CDR1 is SGHTA and CDR2 is FQGNSA. In nucleotides, the CDR3 is TGTGCCAGCAGCCTGACAGACTACGAGCAGTACTTC. Protein: CASSLTDYEQYF. Based on the CDR3 plus reference TRBV7-2 and TRBJ2-7, the full variable domain is GAGVSQSPSNKVTEKGKDVELRCDPISGHTALYWYRQSLGQGLEFLIYFQGNSAPDKSGLPSDRFSAERTGGSVSTLTIQRTQQEDSAVYLCASSLTDYEQYFGPGTRLTVT.

The table lists this clone with a few counts. The rearrangement joins TRBV7-2 to TRBJ1-2, with 9 bases identical to TRBD1. This CDR3 spans 15 amino acids. V shed 5 bases and J 6 bases; nucleotides not matched to a gene: 10. CDR1 and CDR2 from the germline V gene are SGHTA and FQGNSA. The CDR3 DNA follows: TGTGCCAGCAGCATACCCGGGACAGGGAATCATGGCTACACCTTC. Amino acids: CASSIPGTGNHGYTF.

A word on this clone: Other DNA sequences from this sample encode an identical CDR3 as well. The chain employs TRBV6-2 or TRBV6-3 and TRBJ1-5, with D possibly being TRBD1 (5 bases). From germline, CDR1 is MNHEY and CDR2 SVGEGT. The CDR3 sequence is 14 residues long. Trimming stripped 0 bases from V and 2 bases from J, with 5 bases between. The CDR3 loop reads CASSYSGGNQPQHF. The CDR3 DNA reads TGTGCCAGCAGTTACTCAGGGGGCAATCAGCCCCAGCATTTT.

This chain connects TRBV3-1 (or the pseudogene TRBV3-2) to TRBJ1-5; D is uncertain. The V end lost 1 base, the J end lost 5 bases, and 12 bases lay between the germline ends. The CDR3 is 15 amino acids. CDR1 and CDR2 (germline): LGHDT, YNNKEL (reference sequence). In DNA, the CDR3 is TGTGCCAGCAGCCAAGCGGCGGCGCCGGATCAGCCCCAGCATTTT. Encoded protein: CASSQAAAPDQPQHF.

By share, this clone counts as medium-sized. The chain is built from TRBV7-8 and TRBJ2-7; D perhaps matches TRBD1 (6 bases). The ends were cut back, 5 bases at V and 0 bases at J, with 14 bases in the middle. The germline V gene has CDR1 SGHVS and CDR2 FQNEAQ. CDR3 size: 15 residues. The CDR3 here is CASSPNQGPSYEQYF. In DNA, the CDR3 is TGTGCCAGCAGCCCCAACCAGGGGCCCTCCTACGAGCAGTACTTC.